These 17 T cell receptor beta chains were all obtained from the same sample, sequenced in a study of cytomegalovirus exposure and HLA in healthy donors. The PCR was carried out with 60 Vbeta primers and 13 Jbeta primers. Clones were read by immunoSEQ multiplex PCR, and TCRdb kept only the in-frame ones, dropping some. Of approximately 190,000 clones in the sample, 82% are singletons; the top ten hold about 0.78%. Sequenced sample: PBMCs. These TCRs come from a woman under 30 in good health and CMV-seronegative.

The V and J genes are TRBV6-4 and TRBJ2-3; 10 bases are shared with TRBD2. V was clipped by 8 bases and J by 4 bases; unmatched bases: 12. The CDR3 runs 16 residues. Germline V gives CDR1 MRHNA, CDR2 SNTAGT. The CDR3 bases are TGTGCCAGCCTCCCCAGCGGGGGGGGGAGCGCAGATACGCAGTATTTT. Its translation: CASLPSGGGSADTQYF.

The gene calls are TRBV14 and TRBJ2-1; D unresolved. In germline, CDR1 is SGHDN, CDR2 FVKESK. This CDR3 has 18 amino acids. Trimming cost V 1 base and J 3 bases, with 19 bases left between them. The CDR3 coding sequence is TGTGCCAGCAGCCAAGCGATTAGCCCACTATCCCACTACAATGAGCAGTTCTTC. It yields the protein CASSQAISPLSHYNEQFF.

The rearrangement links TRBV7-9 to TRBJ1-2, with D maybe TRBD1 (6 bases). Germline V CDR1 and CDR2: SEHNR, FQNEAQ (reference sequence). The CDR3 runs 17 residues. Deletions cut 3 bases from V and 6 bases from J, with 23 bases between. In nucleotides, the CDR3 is TGTGCCAGCAGCTTTGCTTTTAATTCGGACAGTGGTCATGGCTACACCTTC. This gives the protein CASSFAFNSDSGHGYTF.

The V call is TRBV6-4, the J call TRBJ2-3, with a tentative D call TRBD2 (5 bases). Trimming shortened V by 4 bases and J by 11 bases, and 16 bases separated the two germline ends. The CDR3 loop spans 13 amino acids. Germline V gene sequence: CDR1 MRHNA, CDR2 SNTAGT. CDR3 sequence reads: CASSVGSGGEQYF. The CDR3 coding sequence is TGTGCCAGCAGTGTAGGCAGTGGAGGCGAGCAGTATTTT.

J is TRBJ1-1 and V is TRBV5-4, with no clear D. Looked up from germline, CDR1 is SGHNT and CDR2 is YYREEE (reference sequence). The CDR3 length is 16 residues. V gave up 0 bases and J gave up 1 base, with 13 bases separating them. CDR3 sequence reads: CASSLDPLRRNTEAFF. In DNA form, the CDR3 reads TGTGCCAGCAGCTTGGACCCTTTACGGAGGAACACTGAAGCTTTCTTT.

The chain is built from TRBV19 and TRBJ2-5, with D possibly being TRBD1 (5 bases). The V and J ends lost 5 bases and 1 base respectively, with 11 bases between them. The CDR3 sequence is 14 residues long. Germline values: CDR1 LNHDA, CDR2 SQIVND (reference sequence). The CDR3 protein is CASSPDRLQETQYF. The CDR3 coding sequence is TGTGCCAGTAGTCCCGACAGACTCCAAGAGACCCAGTACTTC. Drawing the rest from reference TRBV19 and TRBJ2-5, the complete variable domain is DGGITQSPKYLFRKEGQNVTLSCEQNLNHDAMYWYRQDPGQGLRLIYYSQIVNDFQKGDIAEGYSVSREKKESFPLTVTSAQKNPTAFYLCASSPDRLQETQYFGPGTRLLVL.

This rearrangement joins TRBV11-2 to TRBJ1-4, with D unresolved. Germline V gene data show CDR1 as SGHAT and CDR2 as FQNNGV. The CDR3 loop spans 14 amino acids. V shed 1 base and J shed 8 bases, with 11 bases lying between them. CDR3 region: CASSLGGIDEKLFF. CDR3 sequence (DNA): TGTGCCAGCAGCTTAGGAGGGATCGACGAAAAACTGTTTTTT. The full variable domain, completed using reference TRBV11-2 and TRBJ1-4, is EAGVAQSPRYKIIEKRQSVAFWCNPISGHATLYWYQQILGQGPKLLIQFQNNGVVDDSQLPKDRFSAERLKGVDSTLKIQPAKLEDSAVYLCASSLGGIDEKLFFGSGTQLSVL.

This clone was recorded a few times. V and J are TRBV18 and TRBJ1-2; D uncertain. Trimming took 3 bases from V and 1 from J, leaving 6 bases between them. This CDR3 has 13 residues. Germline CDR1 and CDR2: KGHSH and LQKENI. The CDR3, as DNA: TGTGCCAGCTCACCGGGAGATAACTATGGCTACACCTTC. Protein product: CASSPGDNYGYTF.

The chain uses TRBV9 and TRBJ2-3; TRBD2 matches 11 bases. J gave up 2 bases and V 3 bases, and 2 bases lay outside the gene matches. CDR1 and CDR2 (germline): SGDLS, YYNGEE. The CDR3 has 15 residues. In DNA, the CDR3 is TGTGCCAGCAGCGCGACTAGCGGGAACACAGATACGCAGTATTTT. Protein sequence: CASSATSGNTDTQYF.

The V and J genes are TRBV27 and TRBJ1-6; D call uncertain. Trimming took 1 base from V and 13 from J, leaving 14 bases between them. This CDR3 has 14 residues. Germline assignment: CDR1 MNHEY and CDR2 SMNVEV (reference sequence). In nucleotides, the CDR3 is TGTGCCAGCAGTTTATTCGGTTCGGTAGTCCCCCTCCACTTT. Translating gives CASSLFGSVVPLHF.

Written as DNA, the CDR3 is TGTGCCAGCAGTTTTCGAGTCTGGTCTAACAGGGACAACAATGAGCAGTTCTTC. This translates into CASSFRVWSNRDNNEQFF. The V call is TRBV27, the J call TRBJ2-1, with D possibly TRBD1 on 6 matching bases. Germline CDR1 MNHEY, CDR2 SMNVEV (reference sequence). The CDR3 consists of 18 residues. Trimming stripped 3 bases from V and 5 bases from J, with 23 bases between.

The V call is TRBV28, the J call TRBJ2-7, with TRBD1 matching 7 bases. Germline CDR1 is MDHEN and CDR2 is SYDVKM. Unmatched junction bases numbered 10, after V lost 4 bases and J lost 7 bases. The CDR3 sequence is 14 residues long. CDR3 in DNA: TGTGCCAGCAGTTCGCCGGGACAGACCTCGGAGCAGTACTTC. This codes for CASSSPGQTSEQYF.

The CDR3 spells CASSPSDRLDEQYF. DNA of the CDR3: TGTGCCAGCTCACCTTCGGACAGGCTGGACGAGCAGTACTTC. The gene calls are TRBV18 and TRBJ2-7, with TRBD1 matching over 7 bases. The germline V gene encodes CDR1 KGHSH and CDR2 LQKENI. J lost 5 bases, V lost 3 bases, and 7 bases had no gene match. The CDR3 spans 14 residues. The whole variable domain, filled in from reference TRBV18 and TRBJ2-7, reads NAGVMQNPRHLVRRRGQEARLRCSPMKGHSHVYWYRQLPEEGLKFMVYLQKENIIDESGMPKERFSAEFPKEGPSILRIQQVVRGDSAAYFCASSPSDRLDEQYFGPGTRLTVT.

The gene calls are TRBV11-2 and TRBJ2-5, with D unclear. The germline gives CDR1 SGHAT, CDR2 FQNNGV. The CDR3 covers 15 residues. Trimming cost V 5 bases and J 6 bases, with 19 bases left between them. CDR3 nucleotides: TGTGCCAGCAGCCCCCCGATAGAGGATTGGAAGACCCAGTACTTC. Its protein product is CASSPPIEDWKTQYF. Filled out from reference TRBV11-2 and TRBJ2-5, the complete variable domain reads EAGVAQSPRYKIIEKRQSVAFWCNPISGHATLYWYQQILGQGPKLLIQFQNNGVVDDSQLPKDRFSAERLKGVDSTLKIQPAKLEDSAVYLCASSPPIEDWKTQYFGPGTRLLVL.

The CDR3 DNA reads TGTGCCAGTAGTATCGGGACAGGTCCGGGCACCATATATTTT. The encoded protein is CASSIGTGPGTIYF. The chain joins TRBV19 to TRBJ1-3, with 8 bases identical to TRBD1. Germline-derived CDR1 and CDR2 are LNHDA and SQIVND (reference sequence). The V and J ends lost 3 bases and 9 bases, in that order; junction bases with no gene match: 7. The CDR3 contains 14 residues.

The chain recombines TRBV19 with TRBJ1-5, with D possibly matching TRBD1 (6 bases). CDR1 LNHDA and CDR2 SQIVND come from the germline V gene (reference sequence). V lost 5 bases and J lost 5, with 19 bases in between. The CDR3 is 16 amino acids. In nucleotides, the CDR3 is TGTGCCAGTAGTCCGCGGGGGGGCCCTGGGGATCAGCCCCAGCATTTT. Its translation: CASSPRGGPGDQPQHF.

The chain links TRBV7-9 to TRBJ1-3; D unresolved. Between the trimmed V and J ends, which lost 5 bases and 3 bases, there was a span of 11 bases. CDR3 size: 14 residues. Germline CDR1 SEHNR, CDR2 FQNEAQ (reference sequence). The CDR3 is CASSPPGNGNTIYF. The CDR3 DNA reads TGTGCCAGCAGCCCCCCGGGGAATGGAAACACCATATATTTT.